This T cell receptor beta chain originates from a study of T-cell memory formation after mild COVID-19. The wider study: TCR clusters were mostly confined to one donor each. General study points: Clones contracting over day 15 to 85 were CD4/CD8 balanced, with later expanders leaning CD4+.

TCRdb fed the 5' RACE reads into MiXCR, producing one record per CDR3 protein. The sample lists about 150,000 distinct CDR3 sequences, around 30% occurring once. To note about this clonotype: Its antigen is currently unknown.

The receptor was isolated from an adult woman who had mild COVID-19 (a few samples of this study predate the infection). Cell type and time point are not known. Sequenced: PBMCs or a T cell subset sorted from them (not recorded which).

This CDR3 reads CATSDPGGTEGYNEQFF. The CDR3 nucleotides are TGTGCCACCAGTGACCCCGGAGGGACAGAAGGTTACAATGAGCAGTTCTTC. The V and J genes are TRBV24-1 and TRBJ2-1; D might be TRBD1 (7 bases). The CDR3 sequence is 17 residues long. Between the trimmed V and J ends, which lost 4 bases and 4 bases, there was a span of 19 bases. Germline V gene lookup returns CDR1 KGHDR and CDR2 SFDVKD.